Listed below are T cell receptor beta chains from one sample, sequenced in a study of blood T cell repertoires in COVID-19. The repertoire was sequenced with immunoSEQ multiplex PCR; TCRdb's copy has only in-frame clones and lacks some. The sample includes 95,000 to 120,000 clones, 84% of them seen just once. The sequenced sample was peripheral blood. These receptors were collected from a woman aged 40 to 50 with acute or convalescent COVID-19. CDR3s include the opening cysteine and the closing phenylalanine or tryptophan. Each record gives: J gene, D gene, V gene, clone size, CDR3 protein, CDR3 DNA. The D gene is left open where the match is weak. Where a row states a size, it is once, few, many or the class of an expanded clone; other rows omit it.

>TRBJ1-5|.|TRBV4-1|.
CASSQGQGGTLSNQPQHF
TGCGCCAGCAGCCAAGGTCAGGGAGGGACCCTTAGCAATCAGCCCCAGCATTTT
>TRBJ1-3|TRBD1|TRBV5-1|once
CASSLEGTGGNTIYF
TGCGCCAGCAGCTTGGAAGGGACAGGAGGAAACACCATATATTTT
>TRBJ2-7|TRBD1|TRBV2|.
CASSPSPPGTDYEQYF
TGTGCCAGCAGCCCCAGTCCCCCCGGGACAGACTACGAGCAGTACTTC
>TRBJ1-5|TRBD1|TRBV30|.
CAWANRGDQPQHF
TGTGCCTGGGCCAACAGGGGGGATCAGCCCCAGCATTTT
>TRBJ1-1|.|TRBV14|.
CASSQPRTALMNTEAFF
TGTGCCAGCAGCCAACCGAGGACAGCGCTTATGAACACTGAAGCTTTCTTT
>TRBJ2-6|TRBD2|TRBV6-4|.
CASSASGGSGANVLTF
TGTGCCAGCAGTGCTAGCGGGGGCTCTGGGGCCAACGTCCTGACTTTC
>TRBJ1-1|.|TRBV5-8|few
CASSWGHQWGAFF
TGTGCCAGCAGCTGGGGACATCAATGGGGAGCTTTCTTT
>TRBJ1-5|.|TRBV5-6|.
CASSILNQPQHF
TGTGCCAGCAGCATTCTCAATCAGCCCCAGCATTTT
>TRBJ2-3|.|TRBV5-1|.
CASTSQPGLSTDTQYF
TGCGCCAGCACCTCACAACCGGGACTCAGCACAGATACGCAGTATTTT
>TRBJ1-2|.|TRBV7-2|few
CASSPQVSYGYTF
TGTGCCAGCAGCCCACAGGTTAGCTATGGCTACACCTTC
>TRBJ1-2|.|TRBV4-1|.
CASSASTGRGNYGYTF
TGCGCCAGCAGCGCTTCAACAGGGCGGGGGAACTATGGCTACACCTTC
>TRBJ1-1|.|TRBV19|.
CASSTTGTNTEAFF
TGTGCCAGTAGTACTACAGGGACGAACACTGAAGCTTTCTTT
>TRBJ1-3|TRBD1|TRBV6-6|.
CASRLGQGSGNTIYF
TGTGCCAGCAGACTGGGACAGGGGTCTGGAAACACCATATATTTT
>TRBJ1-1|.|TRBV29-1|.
CSVRREAEAFF
TGCAGCGTTCGGCGGGAGGCTGAAGCTTTCTTT
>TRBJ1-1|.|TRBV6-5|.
CASRPQGLNTEAFF
TGTGCCAGCAGGCCACAGGGCCTCAACACTGAAGCTTTCTTT
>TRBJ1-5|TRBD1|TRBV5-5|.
CASSPAPPRQGLNQPQHF
TGTGCCAGCAGCCCAGCTCCCCCCCGACAGGGCCTCAATCAGCCCCAGCATTTT
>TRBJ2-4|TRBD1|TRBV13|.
CASSLRQGENIQYF
TGTGCCAGCAGCTTAAGACAGGGGGAGAACATTCAGTACTTC
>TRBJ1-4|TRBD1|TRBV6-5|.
CASSRGTGVGEKLFF
TGTGCCAGCAGTAGAGGGACAGGGGTTGGGGAAAAACTGTTTTTT
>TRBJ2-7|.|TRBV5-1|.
CASSLRGTDEQYF
TGCGCCAGCAGCTTAAGGGGCACGGACGAGCAGTACTTC
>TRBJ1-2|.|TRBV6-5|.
CASSYTRTANYGYTF
TGTGCCAGCAGTTACACGAGGACAGCTAACTATGGCTACACCTTC
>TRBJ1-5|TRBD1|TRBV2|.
CASSTGTGGGQPQHF
TGTGCCAGCAGTACAGGGACAGGGGGCGGCCAGCCCCAGCATTTT
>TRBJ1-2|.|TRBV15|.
CATSRGTDYGYTF
TGTGCCACCAGCCGGGGGACCGACTATGGCTACACCTTC
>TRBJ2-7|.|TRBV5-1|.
CASSLLQVGEQYF
TGCGCCAGCAGCTTGTTACAGGTGGGGGAGCAGTACTTC
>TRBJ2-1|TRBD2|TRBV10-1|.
CASSERSGGYNEQFF
TGCGCCAGCAGTGAGCGTAGCGGGGGTTACAATGAGCAGTTCTTC
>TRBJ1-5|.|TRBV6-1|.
CASSEQGGNQPQHF
TGTGCCAGCAGTGAACAGGGTGGCAATCAGCCCCAGCATTTT
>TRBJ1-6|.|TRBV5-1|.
CASRPYGSSYNSPLHF
TGCGCCAGCAGACCTTACGGTAGCTCCTATAATTCACCCCTCCACTTT
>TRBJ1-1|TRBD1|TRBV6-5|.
CASSRQGRNTEAFF
TGTGCCAGCAGTCGACAGGGGAGGAACACTGAAGCTTTCTTT
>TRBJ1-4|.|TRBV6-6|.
CASSPAATNEKLFF
TGTGCCAGCAGTCCGGCGGCAACTAATGAAAAACTGTTTTTT
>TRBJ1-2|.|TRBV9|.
CASSSRQDTNYGYTF
TGTGCCAGCAGCTCCCGACAGGACACTAACTATGGCTACACCTTC
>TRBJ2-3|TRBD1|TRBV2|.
CASSGTDRGRVRTDTQYF
TGTGCCAGCAGTGGGACCGACAGGGGGCGGGTGCGAACAGATACGCAGTATTTT